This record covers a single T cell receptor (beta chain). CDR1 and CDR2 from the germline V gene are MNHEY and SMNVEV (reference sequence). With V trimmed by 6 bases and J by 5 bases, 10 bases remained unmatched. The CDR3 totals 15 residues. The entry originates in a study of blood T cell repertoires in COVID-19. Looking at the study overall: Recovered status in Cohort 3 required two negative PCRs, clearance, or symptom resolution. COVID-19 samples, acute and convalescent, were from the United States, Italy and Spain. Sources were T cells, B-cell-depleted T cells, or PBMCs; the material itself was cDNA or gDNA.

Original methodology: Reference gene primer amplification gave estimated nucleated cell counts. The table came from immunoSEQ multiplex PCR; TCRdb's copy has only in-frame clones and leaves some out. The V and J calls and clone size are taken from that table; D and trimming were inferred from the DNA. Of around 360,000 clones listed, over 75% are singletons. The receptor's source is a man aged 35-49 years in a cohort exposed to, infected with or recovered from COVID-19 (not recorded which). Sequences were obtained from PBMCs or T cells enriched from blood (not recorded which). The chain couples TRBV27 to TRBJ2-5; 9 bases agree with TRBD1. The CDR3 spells CASSRKGQGWETQYF. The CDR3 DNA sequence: TGTGCCAGCAGCAGAAAGGGACAGGGCTGGGAGACCCAGTACTTC.